These 14 T cell receptor beta chains came from one sample sequenced in a study of blood T cell repertoires in COVID-19. Sequencing was performed with immunoSEQ multiplex PCR; in TCRdb, only in-frame clones are kept and a portion is missing. The top ten hold 2.5% to 3.5% of the sample, which has a few hundred thousand clones, 87% seen once. The sequenced material came from PBMCs or T cells enriched from blood (not recorded which). The receptors come from a woman aged 30 to 39 who had recovered from COVID-19.

This clone was seen once. This rearrangement joins TRBV7-3 to TRBJ2-1; 10 bases are a match to TRBD2. The CDR3 loop spans 15 amino acids. In germline, CDR1 is SGHTA, CDR2 FQGTGA. Trimming cost V 4 bases and J 8 bases; bases outside gene matches: 8. CDR3 DNA: TGTGCCAGCAGCTCCAGCGGGGGGGCTTTCGATGAGCAGTTCTTC. Its protein is CASSSSGGAFDEQFF.

The V and J genes are TRBV6-5 and TRBJ2-7; a weak D match, TRBD2 (6 bases). Germline assignment: CDR1 MNHEY and CDR2 SVGAGI. V was clipped by 5 bases and J by 4 bases, with 18 bases between them. The CDR3 contains 15 residues. The CDR3 DNA follows: TGTGCCAGCAGTCGCCCGACTAGTGAGGCTTACGAGCAGTACTTC. Translated: CASSRPTSEAYEQYF.

The CDR3 DNA is TGTGCCAGCAGTGGCGGGACTGTCCGAGAAAAACTGTTTTTT. Translation: CASSGGTVREKLFF. The J gene is TRBJ1-4, the V gene TRBV7-9; possible D gene TRBD1, 5 bases. CDR3 length: 14 amino acids. Germline V lookup: CDR1 SEHNR, CDR2 FQNEAQ (reference sequence). Trimming removed 6 bases from V and 8 bases from J, with 16 bases in between.

The V gene is TRBV4-1, the J gene TRBJ1-2, with D possibly TRBD1 on 5 matching bases. Looked up from germline, CDR1 is MGHRA and CDR2 is YSYEKL. The CDR3 contains 18 residues. V lost 1 base and J 1 base, leaving 19 bases between the germline ends. This CDR3 reads CASSQVDGFVGHNYGYTF. The CDR3 nucleotides are TGCGCCAGCAGCCAAGTCGATGGATTTGTGGGGCATAACTATGGCTACACCTTC.

This clone was seen just once. V and J are TRBV4-1 and TRBJ2-6; tentatively, D is TRBD1 (6 bases). CDR3 size: 19 residues. Per the germline V gene, CDR1 is MGHRA and CDR2 is YSYEKL. V gave up 1 base and J gave up 2 bases, with 18 bases separating them. CDR3 DNA: TGCGCCAGCAGCCAAGGTAGGGCAGGGGCTGCGCCTGGGGCCAACGTCCTGACTTTC. Protein product: CASSQGRAGAAPGANVLTF.

CDR3 amino acids: CASRPTSGATYEQYF. DNA of the CDR3: TGTGCCAGCAGACCGACTAGCGGGGCAACCTACGAGCAGTACTTC. V and J are TRBV27 and TRBJ2-7; TRBD2 matches 11 bases. Germline CDR1 is MNHEY and CDR2 is SMNVEV (reference sequence). The CDR3 is 15 amino acids. V lost 6 bases to trimming and J lost 2 bases; unmatched junction nucleotides: 6.

The chain recombines TRBV2 with TRBJ2-3; a weak D match, TRBD2 (5 bases). Per germline, CDR1 SNHLY and CDR2 FYNNEI. V was clipped by 3 bases and J by 1 base, with 11 bases between them. CDR3 length equals 15 residues. CDR3 bases: TGTGCCAGCAGTGAGAGGGATTTGGGCACAGATACGCAGTATTTT. Translated, it gives CASSERDLGTDTQYF.

The chain joins TRBV11-2 to TRBJ1-5; D uncertain. This CDR3 is 15 amino acids long. CDR1 is SGHAT and CDR2 is FQNNGV in the germline V gene. V dropped 4 bases and J dropped 3 bases, with 13 bases sitting between them. The CDR3 DNA reads TGTGCCAGCAGCTATACAGCGGGCTCCAATCAGCCCCAGCATTTT. Its translation is CASSYTAGSNQPQHF.

This sequence joins TRBV18 and TRBJ1-4; 7 nucleotides align to TRBD1. The V segment lost 4 bases and the J segment 6 bases; nucleotides outside the gene matches: 5. Germline V gene lookup returns CDR1 KGHSH and CDR2 LQKENI. The CDR3 contains 14 residues. CDR3 in DNA: TGTGCCAGCTCACAGGGGGCCTGGGATGAAAAACTGTTTTTT. Its translation: CASSQGAWDEKLFF.

In its sample, this clone was seen a few times. This chain joins TRBV2 and TRBJ1-6, with D possibly matching TRBD1 (6 bases). The ends were cut back, 6 bases at V and 6 bases at J, with 18 bases in the middle. Germline V gene data show CDR1 as SNHLY and CDR2 as FYNNEI. The CDR3 covers 16 residues. The CDR3 nucleotides are TGTGCCAGCAGACCCTGGGGAGGGGGAAGTAATTCACCCCTCCACTTT. Its translation: CASRPWGGGSNSPLHF.

V is TRBV5-1 and J is TRBJ2-3, with D perhaps matching TRBD2 (6 bases). The CDR3 loop spans 15 amino acids. Trimming left V 4 bases short and J 4 bases short, with 16 bases between. Germline lookup yields CDR1 SGHRS and CDR2 YFSETQ. CDR3 nucleotides: TGCGCCAGCAGCCCCACTAGCAGGTCCCCAGATACGCAGTATTTT. It yields the protein CASSPTSRSPDTQYF.

The V and J genes are TRBV6-5 and TRBJ1-6, with D unresolved. Germline V lookup: CDR1 MNHEY, CDR2 SVGAGI. With 0 bases removed from V and 10 bases from J, the gap between germline ends came to 13 bases. This CDR3 has 15 amino acids. The CDR3 nucleotides are TGTGCCAGCAGTTACTCGACTATGGGAGAATCACCCCTCCACTTT. Translated: CASSYSTMGESPLHF.

The rearrangement joins TRBV4-1 to TRBJ2-1, with 10 positions matching TRBD2. V gave up 4 bases and J gave up 6 bases; unmatched junction bases: 6. The CDR3 spans 15 residues. Germline V gives CDR1 MGHRA, CDR2 YSYEKL. CDR3 protein: CASSLGLAVGNEQFF. CDR3 bases: TGCGCCAGCAGCCTTGGACTAGCGGTCGGCAATGAGCAGTTCTTC.

This chain uses TRBV19 with TRBJ1-5; 10 positions match TRBD1. Germline lookup yields CDR1 LNHDA and CDR2 SQIVND (reference sequence). Losses at the gene ends were 7 bases for V and 6 bases for J; bases not matched to a gene: 3. The CDR3 sequence is 13 residues long. The CDR3 sequence: CASTRTGGQPQHF. The DNA for the CDR3 is TGTGCCAGTACTAGGACAGGGGGTCAGCCCCAGCATTTT. Full variable domain (outside the CDR3, taken from reference TRBV19 and TRBJ1-5): DGGITQSPKYLFRKEGQNVTLSCEQNLNHDAMYWYRQDPGQGLRLIYYSQIVNDFQKGDIAEGYSVSREKKESFPLTVTSAQKNPTAFYLCASTRTGGQPQHFGDGTRLSIL.